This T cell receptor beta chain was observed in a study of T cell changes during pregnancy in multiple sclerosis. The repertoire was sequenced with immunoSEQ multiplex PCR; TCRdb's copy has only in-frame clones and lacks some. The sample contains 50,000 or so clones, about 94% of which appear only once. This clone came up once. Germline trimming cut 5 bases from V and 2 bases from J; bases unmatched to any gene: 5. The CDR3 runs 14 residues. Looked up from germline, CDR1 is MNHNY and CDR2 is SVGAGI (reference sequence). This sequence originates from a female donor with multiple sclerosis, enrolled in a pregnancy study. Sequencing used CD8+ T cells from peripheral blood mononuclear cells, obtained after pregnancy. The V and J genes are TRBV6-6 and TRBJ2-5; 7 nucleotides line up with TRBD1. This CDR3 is CASSLTGWQETQYF. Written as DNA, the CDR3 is TGTGCCAGCAGTCTGACAGGGTGGCAAGAGACCCAGTACTTC.